The 7 T cell receptor beta chains given below trace back to one sample, sequenced in a study of T cells after yellow fever vaccination. TCRdb ran MiXCR on the 5' RACE reads and lists one entry per CDR3 protein. The sample has 550,000 or so distinct CDR3 sequences; under 25% are singletons. Material: PBMCs, obtained 15 days after the yellow fever booster vaccination. The receptor set was obtained from a man aged 30 to 45 who received the YFV17D yellow fever vaccine.

This clonotype was seen a few times. The chain uses TRBV7-2 and TRBJ2-7; D is possibly TRBD2 (6 bases). The CDR3 extends over 14 amino acids. With 3 bases removed from V and 0 bases from J, the gap between germline ends came to 9 bases. Per the germline V gene, CDR1 is SGHTA and CDR2 is FQGNSA. The CDR3 DNA sequence: TGTGCCAGCAGCTTGGCGGACTACTCCTACGAGCAGTACTTC. This translates into CASSLADYSYEQYF.

The CDR3 region is CASSILEGETQYF. The CDR3, as DNA: TGTGCCAGTAGTATCTTGGAGGGCGAGACCCAGTACTTC. V and J are TRBV19 and TRBJ2-5; D may be TRBD2 (6 bases). The CDR3 runs to 13 residues. V lost 3 bases and J lost 5, with 10 bases in between. The germline gives CDR1 LNHDA, CDR2 SQIVND (reference sequence).

CDR3 DNA: TGTGCCAGCAGCTTAGGACTAGATACCGATACGCAGTATTTT. This codes for CASSLGLDTDTQYF. V and J are TRBV4-2 and TRBJ2-3, with 7 bases identical to TRBD2. Germline CDR1 and CDR2: LGHNA and YNFKEQ. V shed 5 bases and J 6 bases; nucleotides not matched to a gene: 8. The length of the CDR3 is 14 residues.

This chain connects TRBV6-6 to TRBJ1-4; 8 nucleotides agree with TRBD1. This CDR3 region has 12 residues. V shed 7 bases and J 8 bases; nucleotides not matched to a gene: 3. CDR1 MNHNY and CDR2 SVGAGI come from the germline V gene (reference sequence). The CDR3 spells CASTTGGEKLFF. The CDR3 DNA reads as TGTGCCAGCACCACAGGGGGGGAAAAACTGTTTTTT.

This clonotype has a handful of counts. The chain couples TRBV9 to TRBJ2-3, with a tentative D call TRBD2 (6 bases). The CDR3 has 13 residues. V was trimmed by 7 bases and J by 2 bases, leaving 11 bases between them. The germline gives CDR1 SGDLS, CDR2 YYNGEE. As DNA, the CDR3 is TGTGCCAGCGGGACTTACATCACAGATACGCAGTATTTT. Amino acids: CASGTYITDTQYF.

This chain joins TRBV20-1 and TRBJ2-1, with 7 bases identical to TRBD2. Germline CDR1 is DFQATT and CDR2 is SNEGSKA (reference sequence). This CDR3 contains 13 residues. The CDR3 DNA is TGCAGCAAATCCTTTGGGGGAGGGGATGAGCAGTTCTTC. Translation: CSKSFGGGDEQFF.

The chain links TRBV5-1 to TRBJ1-4, with D possibly being TRBD1 (5 bases). Germline-derived CDR1 and CDR2 are SGHRS and YFSETQ. The CDR3 covers 16 residues. Trimming left V 1 base short and J 7 bases short, with 17 bases between. The CDR3 region is CASSLSSGLRIEKLFF. Here the CDR3 DNA reads TGCGCCAGCAGCTTGAGTTCAGGGCTCCGGATTGAAAAACTGTTTTTT.